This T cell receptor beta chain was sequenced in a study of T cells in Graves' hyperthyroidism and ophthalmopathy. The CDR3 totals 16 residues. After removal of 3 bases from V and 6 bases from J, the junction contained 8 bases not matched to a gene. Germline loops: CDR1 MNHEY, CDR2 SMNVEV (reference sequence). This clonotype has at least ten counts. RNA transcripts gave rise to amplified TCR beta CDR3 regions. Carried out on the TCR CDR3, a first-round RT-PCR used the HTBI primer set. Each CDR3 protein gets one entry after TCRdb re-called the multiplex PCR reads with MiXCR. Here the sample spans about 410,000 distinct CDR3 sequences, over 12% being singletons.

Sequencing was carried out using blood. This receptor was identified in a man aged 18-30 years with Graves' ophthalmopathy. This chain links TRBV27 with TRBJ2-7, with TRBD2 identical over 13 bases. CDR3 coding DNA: TGTGCCAGCAGTTTGGGACTAGCGGGAACCCTGGGCGAGCAGTACTTC. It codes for CASSLGLAGTLGEQYF.